Described below is a single T cell receptor beta chain sequence and its context. Trimming cost V 4 bases and J 5 bases; bases outside gene matches: 4. CDR3 length equals 16 residues. Per germline, CDR1 MNHNY and CDR2 SVGAGI (reference sequence). These data belong to a study of PD-L1 blockade in urothelial cancer. Study-level information: Male patients with bladder-origin urothelial cancer numbered about 90% of the 29. Analysis of the blood was performed 3 weeks (second dose) and 6 weeks after treatment start.

Profiled with immunoSEQ multiplex PCR; TCRdb holds only in-frame clones, not every one. The sample lists tens of thousands of clones, roughly 86% occurring once. As for time point: pretreatment peripheral blood. This specimen consisted of PBMCs, obtained around atezolizumab (anti-PD-L1) treatment. The origin of this receptor is a man between 60 and 75 years old with urothelial cancer. This chain links TRBV6-6 with TRBJ2-3; the match to TRBD2 covers 15 bases. Here the CDR3 reads CASSWTSGGGGDTQYF. As DNA, the CDR3 is TGTGCCAGCAGTTGGACTAGCGGGGGGGGAGGAGATACGCAGTATTTT.